Below are 21 T cell receptor beta chains sequenced from a single sample in a study of monozygotic twins with inflammatory bowel disease. For each CDR3 protein, TCRdb gives one entry from its re-call of the 5' RACE reads, without DNA. This specimen shows fewer than 550,000 distinct CDR3 sequences; the ten leading clones hold 2% to 3%. Material: blood. All receptors come from a human donor with ulcerative colitis or Crohn's disease, or a healthy co-twin of an affected twin (not recorded which).

The gene calls are TRBV4-1 and TRBJ2-2; TCRdb lists TRBD2, though no DNA is available to test this call. From germline, CDR1 is MGHRA and CDR2 YSYEKL. The CDR3 is 17 amino acids. The CDR3 protein is CASSRQPGLERTGELFF.

V and J are TRBV6-5 and TRBJ2-5; TCRdb's D call of TRBD1 is untestable without DNA. Germline assignment: CDR1 MNHEY and CDR2 SVGAGI. The CDR3 spans 15 residues. The CDR3 protein is CASSYPRGTQETQYF.

The chain couples TRBV19 to TRBJ1-2. This CDR3 has 15 amino acids. From germline, CDR1 is LNHDA and CDR2 SQIVND (reference sequence). CDR3 in amino acids: CASSGGGLSFYGYTF.

The rearrangement links TRBV10-3 to TRBJ2-5. Germline CDR1 reads ENHRY; CDR2 reads SYGVKD. The CDR3 contains 15 residues. The CDR3 sequence: CAISESTQGRETQYF.

This chain uses TRBV7-6 with TRBJ2-4; TCRdb's D call, TRBD2, is unchecked because there is no DNA. CDR1 and CDR2 from the germline V gene are SGHVS and FNYEAQ. This CDR3 has 17 amino acids. The CDR3 region is CASSPQGTSGAKNIQYF.

The chain employs TRBV14 and TRBJ1-4; with no DNA, the TCRdb D assignment of TRBD1 cannot be verified. The CDR3 spans 14 residues. CDR1 and CDR2 from the germline V gene are SGHDN and FVKESK. The chain's CDR3 is CASSQQGVGEKLFF.

V and J are TRBV29-1 and TRBJ2-2; TCRdb reports TRBD1, a call that lacks DNA to check it against. The CDR3 totals 14 residues. Germline loops: CDR1 SQVTM, CDR2 ANQGSEA. CDR3 in amino acids: CSVFGTGSTGELFF.

J is TRBJ2-7 and V is TRBV7-2; TCRdb's assignment of TRBD2 cannot be checked, as there is no DNA. The CDR3 loop spans 14 amino acids. Germline loops: CDR1 SGHTA, CDR2 FQGNSA. CDR3 sequence reads: CASLSSGGTYEQYF. The variable domain in full, with the rest retrieved from reference TRBV7-2 and TRBJ2-7, is GAGVSQSPSNKVTEKGKDVELRCDPISGHTALYWYRQSLGQGLEFLIYFQGNSAPDKSGLPSDRFSAERTGGSVSTLTIQRTQQEDSAVYLCASLSSGGTYEQYFGPGTRLTVT.

The gene calls are TRBV20-1 and TRBJ2-1; the TCRdb D gene call, TRBD2, has no DNA to confirm it. The V gene's germline CDR1 is DFQATT and CDR2 SNEGSKA (reference sequence). The CDR3 runs 14 residues. The CDR3 protein is CSARDSGTDNEQFF.

The chain uses TRBV29-1 and TRBJ2-5; the D call of TRBD1 rests on TCRdb alone, since no DNA is present to check it. Germline CDR1 and CDR2: SQVTM and ANQGSEA. This CDR3 spans 13 amino acids. The CDR3 sequence: CSGGLGQGETQYF.

The chain couples TRBV11-1 to TRBJ2-3; checking the TCRdb D call of TRBD1 is not possible without DNA. This CDR3 spans 15 amino acids. Germline assignment: CDR1 SGHAT and CDR2 FQDESV (reference sequence). The CDR3 sequence: CASSYRRGVTDTQYF.

The V call is TRBV20-1, the J call TRBJ2-1. The CDR3 is made up of 12 amino acids. CDR1 DFQATT and CDR2 SNEGSKA come from the germline V gene (reference sequence). CDR3 residues: CSARASYNEQFF.

The chain carries TRBV10-3 and TRBJ2-1; as DNA is missing, the TRBD2 call by TCRdb cannot be tested. Germline lookup yields CDR1 ENHRY and CDR2 SYGVKD. This CDR3 is built from 15 residues. CDR3 sequence reads: CAISPGTRPTDEQFF.

The rearrangement joins TRBV14 to TRBJ1-1; TCRdb's D call of TRBD1 is untestable without DNA. Germline V gene lookup returns CDR1 SGHDN and CDR2 FVKESK. This CDR3 is built from 15 residues. The CDR3 sequence: CASSQDLNRAGEAFF.

V is TRBV10-3 and J is TRBJ2-5. The CDR3 totals 12 residues. CDR1 ENHRY and CDR2 SYGVKD come from the germline V gene. This CDR3 is CALSESQVTQYF.

The chain has TRBV27 and TRBJ1-5. The CDR3 is 14 amino acids. Germline V gives CDR1 MNHEY, CDR2 SMNVEV (reference sequence). CDR3 sequence reads: CASSPLDSNQPQHF.

The chain has TRBV12-3 or TRBV12-4 and TRBJ2-1; the D call from TCRdb, TRBD1, cannot be confirmed without DNA. This CDR3 has 14 residues. CDR3 residues: CASSPGQGNNEQFF.

The CDR3 here is CSVGMDGNQPQHF. V usage is TRBV29-1 and J usage is TRBJ1-5. The V gene's germline CDR1 is SQVTM and CDR2 ANQGSEA. There are 13 residues in the CDR3.

The chain recombines TRBV5-6 with TRBJ2-6; the TRBD1 assignment by TCRdb is unverifiable without DNA. The CDR3 sequence is 15 residues long. Germline loops: CDR1 SGHDT, CDR2 YYEEEE. The CDR3 reads CASSLRTAGANVLTF. The full variable domain, with the rest looked up from reference TRBV5-6 and TRBJ2-6, is DAGVTQSPTHLIKTRGQQVTLRCSPKSGHDTVSWYQQALGQGPQFIFQYYEEEERQRGNFPDRFSGHQFPNYSSELNVNALLLGDSALYLCASSLRTAGANVLTFGAGSRLTVL.

The rearrangement links TRBV2 to TRBJ2-7; absent DNA, TCRdb's TRBD2 call cannot be checked. The CDR3 loop spans 14 amino acids. Germline V CDR1 and CDR2: SNHLY, FYNNEI. CDR3 amino acids: CASSSDSASYEQYF.

J is TRBJ2-3 and V is TRBV5-1. The CDR3 contains 12 residues. Germline V CDR1 and CDR2: SGHRS, YFSETQ. The CDR3 here is CASSWPTDTQYF. Looking up the rest from reference TRBV5-1 and TRBJ2-3 gives the full variable domain: KAGVTQTPRYLIKTRGQQVTLSCSPISGHRSVSWYQQTPGQGLQFLFEYFSETQRNKGNFPGRFSGRQFSNSRSEMNVSTLELGDSALYLCASSWPTDTQYFGPGTRLTVL.